This record concerns one T cell receptor beta chain sequence. Libraries were prepared by immunoSEQ multiplex PCR; TCRdb keeps only in-frame clonotypes and omits some of them. The sample lists about 40,000 clones; approximately 89% were seen once. The sample belongs to a study of OX40 agonist ivuxolimab in advanced cancers. Looking at the study overall: A history of anti-PD-1, anti-PD-L1 or anti-CTLA-4 therapy was acceptable, and approximately 40% had some.

The length of the CDR3 is 14 residues. V was shortened by 0 bases and J by 4 bases, with 10 bases between the two germline ends. The chain carries TRBV5-7 and TRBJ1-1; D not resolved. TRBV5-7 is placed among ORFs of uncertain function. The clonotype was recovered from an adult with an advanced solid tumor such as melanoma, head and neck, liver or kidney cancer. The sample was CD4+ or CD8+ T cells sorted from blood, taken in a trial of the OX40 agonist ivuxolimab. This chain's CDR3 is CASSLVAGVTEAFF. The CDR3 DNA sequence: TGTGCCAGCAGCTTGGTAGCTGGGGTCACTGAAGCTTTCTTT.